Listed here are 22 T cell receptor beta chains from one sample, sequenced in a study of sequential checkpoint blockade in melanoma. The table came from immunoSEQ multiplex PCR; TCRdb's copy has only in-frame clones and leaves some out. The sample holds some 6,000 clones, roughly 21% seen once. As to treatment: randomized to nivolumab then ipilimumab (arm A) or the reverse (arm B). The sample in question was tumor tissue (inferred from file names), obtained from a patient given nivolumab and ipilimumab in sequence. The receptors derive from a human donor with melanoma.

The chain employs TRBV12-5 and TRBJ2-4; no clear D gene. The CDR3 covers 13 residues. From germline, CDR1 is LGHNT and CDR2 FRNRAP. CDR3 nucleotides: TGTGCCAGCACCACCCTAGCCAAAAACATTCAGTACTTC. The encoded protein is CASTTLAKNIQYF.

This clone showed up many times. In DNA form, the CDR3 reads TGTGCCAGCAGTTCGGGACAGGTCGGATCCTACGAGCAGTACTTC. This codes for CASSSGQVGSYEQYF. The chain joins TRBV6-8 to TRBJ2-7; 8 bases fit TRBD1. CDR1 and CDR2 (germline): MNHGY, SAAAGT. V lost 4 bases and J lost 1; bases outside the gene matches: 6. The CDR3 covers 15 residues.

The table lists this clone with a few counts. This chain joins TRBV30 and TRBJ1-5; possible D gene TRBD1, 5 bases. This CDR3 spans 13 amino acids. Germline loops: CDR1 GTSNPN, CDR2 SVGIG (reference sequence). V was cut by 1 base and J by 4 bases, with 8 bases left in between. In nucleotides, the CDR3 is TGTGCCTGGAGTGACCAGGGTAATCAGCCCCAGCATTTT. It is translated as CAWSDQGNQPQHF.

The table lists this clone with a few counts. The rearrangement uses TRBV6-7 and TRBJ2-5; no firm D call. TRBV6-7 qualifies as an ORF whose function is uncertain. Trimming pared 8 bases from V and 7 bases from J, leaving 11 bases between. This CDR3 has 11 residues. Here the CDR3 reads CASAHLGTQYF. In nucleotides, the CDR3 is TGTGCCAGCGCGCATTTAGGGACCCAGTACTTC.

This clone is categorized as medium-sized. The gene calls are TRBV6-8 and TRBJ2-7; D may be TRBD2 (5 bases). The CDR3 has 12 residues. Trimming removed 2 bases from V and 6 bases from J, with 8 bases in between. Germline assignment: CDR1 MNHGY and CDR2 SAAAGT. The CDR3 is CASSYGRGEQYF. CDR3 DNA sequence: TGTGCCAGCAGTTACGGTCGGGGCGAGCAGTACTTC.

The V gene is TRBV7-2, the J gene TRBJ1-5; D is ambiguous. V gave up 3 bases and J gave up 11 bases, with 14 bases separating them. CDR3 length: 13 residues. CDR1 SGHTA and CDR2 FQGNSA come from the germline V gene. CDR3 DNA: TGTGCCAGCAGCTTCGACGTCGTAGGAGCCCAGCATTTT. As protein: CASSFDVVGAQHF. Based on the CDR3 plus reference TRBV7-2 and TRBJ1-5, the full variable domain is GAGVSQSPSNKVTEKGKDVELRCDPISGHTALYWYRQSLGQGLEFLIYFQGNSAPDKSGLPSDRFSAERTGGSVSTLTIQRTQQEDSAVYLCASSFDVVGAQHFGDGTRLSIL.

This clone was counted ten times or more. V and J are TRBV6-8 and TRBJ2-7; D call uncertain. V lost 5 bases to trimming and J lost 4 bases, with 9 bases between them. The CDR3 contains 12 residues. The germline CDR1 and CDR2 sequences are MNHGY and SAAAGT. CDR3: CASSDGIYEQYF. The CDR3 nucleotides are TGTGCCAGCAGTGATGGTATTTACGAGCAGTACTTC.

This clone was counted at least ten times. This chain uses TRBV11-3 with TRBJ1-2; 8 nucleotides match TRBD1. The CDR3 runs 19 residues. Per germline, CDR1 SGHNT and CDR2 YENEEA. V gave up 4 bases and J gave up 4 bases; unmatched junction bases: 20. For the CDR3, the DNA is TGTGCCAGCAGCTCGTTTCGGGGCTACGCAGGGGGCCAGGGCTATGGCTACACCTTC. Residues: CASSSFRGYAGGQGYGYTF.

This clone is termed large (0.1 to 1%). The V gene is TRBV15, the J gene TRBJ1-1, with a weak D call TRBD1 (6 bases). This CDR3 contains 15 residues. The germline gives CDR1 LNHNV, CDR2 YYDKDF (reference sequence). The ends were cut back, 1 base at V and 5 bases at J, with 14 bases in the middle. CDR3 sequence (DNA): TGTGCCACCAGCAGAGCGGGGGCGCGACAGACTGAAGCTTTCTTT. Its protein product is CATSRAGARQTEAFF.

This clone is labeled medium-sized. J is TRBJ2-3 and V is TRBV28, with 7 positions matching TRBD1. The CDR3 totals 15 residues. The germline V gene encodes CDR1 MDHEN and CDR2 SYDVKM. Trimming cost V 3 bases and J 8 bases; bases outside gene matches: 11. The DNA of the CDR3 is TGTGCCAGCAGTTTGCCGCAGGGGGACATGGGTACGCAGTATTTT. Protein product: CASSLPQGDMGTQYF.

This clone was observed at least ten times. The chain joins TRBV11-3 to TRBJ1-3, with D maybe TRBD1 (6 bases). V lost 4 bases to trimming and J lost 2 bases, with 12 bases between them. This CDR3 comprises 15 residues. Germline assignment: CDR1 SGHNT and CDR2 YENEEA. The CDR3 DNA reads TGTGCCAGCAGCTCCAGACAGGCAACTGGAAACACCATATATTTT. Its protein is CASSSRQATGNTIYF.

This clone has just a few counts. This sequence joins TRBV12-5 and TRBJ1-2, with D possibly being TRBD1 (5 bases). In germline, CDR1 is LGHNT, CDR2 FRNRAP. The CDR3 consists of 12 residues. The DNA for the CDR3 is TGTGCCACTCTCTTGGGGGGTTATGGCTACACCTTC. Translation gives CATLLGGYGYTF.

The rearrangement joins TRBV18 to TRBJ1-3; the D gene is possibly TRBD1 (5 bases). In germline, CDR1 is KGHSH, CDR2 LQKENI. This CDR3 contains 18 residues. V was pared by 4 bases and J by 2 bases, with 21 bases between. The CDR3 here is CASSRPGMAIFPGNTIYF. The CDR3 bases are TGTGCCAGCTCACGACCAGGGATGGCTATCTTTCCTGGAAACACCATATATTTT.

This clone came up a few times. The chain is built from TRBV4-1 and TRBJ1-2; D is possibly TRBD1 (5 bases). Trimming left V 4 bases short and J 3 bases short, with 15 bases between. The CDR3 runs to 15 residues. From germline, CDR1 is MGHRA and CDR2 YSYEKL. CDR3 residues: CASSRQRGLDYGYTF. CDR3 nucleotides: TGCGCCAGCAGCCGCCAAAGGGGACTCGACTATGGCTACACCTTC.

This clone appeared many times. The J gene is TRBJ2-7, the V gene TRBV23-1; 7 nucleotides agree with TRBD1. TRBV23-1 is an ORF; its function is uncertain. The CDR3 is made up of 16 amino acids. Trimming took 6 bases from V and 3 from J; bases not matched to a gene: 14. The CDR3 here is CASSPDGQDGDYEQYF. The CDR3 coding sequence is TGCGCCAGCAGCCCCGACGGACAGGACGGGGACTACGAGCAGTACTTC.

The sample holds a few counts of this clone. The chain combines TRBV19 with TRBJ1-5; 10 nucleotides agree with TRBD1. Germline loops: CDR1 LNHDA, CDR2 SQIVND (reference sequence). The CDR3 loop spans 15 amino acids. V was clipped by 3 bases and J by 4 bases; unmatched bases: 3. CDR3 region: CASSMGTGANQPQHF. CDR3 nucleotides: TGTGCCAGTAGTATGGGGACAGGGGCAAATCAGCCCCAGCATTTT.

The chain carries TRBV4-1 and TRBJ2-7; 7 bases align to TRBD2. The germline gives CDR1 MGHRA, CDR2 YSYEKL. Trimming cost V 1 base and J 5 bases; bases outside gene matches: 11. This CDR3 has 16 residues. Written as DNA, the CDR3 is TGCGCCAGCAGCCAAGGAAGCGGGATTTCCTCAAACGAGCAGTACTTC. Its protein is CASSQGSGISSNEQYF.

This clone showed up just a few times. One junction end does not reproduce the germline sequence, and a read error may be involved. The chain recombines TRBV11-3 with TRBJ2-2, with D unclear. Germline-derived CDR1 and CDR2 are SGHNT and YENEEA. The CDR3 contains 14 residues. CDR3 nucleotides: TGTGCTAGCAGCTTAGGTTTAGGCGCCGGGGAGCTGTTTTTT. This sequence encodes CASSLGLGAGELFF.

In its sample, this clone is medium-sized. The chain combines TRBV28 with TRBJ2-7; no clear D. V lost 2 bases to trimming and J lost 7 bases, with 9 bases between them. CDR3 length: 12 residues. The germline V gene has CDR1 MDHEN and CDR2 SYDVKM. In DNA, the CDR3 is TGTGCCAGCAGTTTAGGACGGCTGGAGCAGTACTTC. Encoded protein: CASSLGRLEQYF.

The V and J genes are TRBV29-1 and TRBJ2-7; tentatively, D is TRBD2 (6 bases). Trimming stripped 3 bases from V and 3 bases from J, with 18 bases between. The CDR3 sequence is 15 residues long. Germline V gene sequence: CDR1 SQVTM, CDR2 ANQGSEA. In DNA, the CDR3 is TGCAGCGTTGAGGTTGAGGCGGGGACCCACTACGAGCAGTACTTC. Protein sequence: CSVEVEAGTHYEQYF.

The chain is built from TRBV18 and TRBJ2-6, with 7 bases identical to TRBD1. J gave up 0 bases and V 3 bases, and 5 bases lay outside the gene matches. This CDR3 is 17 amino acids long. Per the germline V gene, CDR1 is KGHSH and CDR2 is LQKENI. CDR3 DNA sequence: TGTGCCAGCTCACCCCGGGACAGCGTCTCTGGGGCCAACGTCCTGACTTTC. It specifies CASSPRDSVSGANVLTF.

The V call is TRBV19, the J call TRBJ2-7, with D perhaps TRBD1 (6 bases). The CDR3 runs 13 residues. Looked up from germline, CDR1 is LNHDA and CDR2 is SQIVND (reference sequence). Between the trimmed V and J ends, which lost 3 bases and 6 bases, there was a span of 12 bases. In DNA form, the CDR3 reads TGTGCCAGTAGTATGTTAAAAGGGGGCGAGCAGTACTTC. Its translation is CASSMLKGGEQYF.